The next 26 T cell receptor beta chains were all read from a single sample in a study of CD8+ T cells in alopecia areata. Following RNA extraction, reverse transcription yielded cDNA that acted as the sequencing template. Clones were read by immunoSEQ multiplex PCR, and TCRdb kept only the in-frame ones, dropping some. The table shows about 110,000 clones, with 45% to 60% occurring only once. Specimen: NKG2D-low CD8+ T cells sorted from blood. All receptors derive from a human donor with alopecia areata.

This clone was seen only a few times. V and J are TRBV4-1 and TRBJ2-7; tentatively, D is TRBD2 (6 bases). The ends were cut back, 1 base at V and 1 base at J, with 11 bases in the middle. The CDR3 is 15 residues long. CDR1 and CDR2 (germline): MGHRA, YSYEKL. CDR3 sequence (DNA): TGCGCCAGCAGCCAAGGGCGGGGCTCGTCCTACGAGCAGTACTTC. Its translation is CASSQGRGSSYEQYF.

This clone has a handful of counts. V usage is TRBV5-6 and J usage is TRBJ2-7, with D unresolved. The CDR3 totals 14 residues. V dropped 1 base and J dropped 5 bases, with 13 bases sitting between them. CDR1 is SGHDT, CDR2 YYEEEE, per germline. CDR3 region: CASSLSPGENEQYF. In DNA, the CDR3 is TGTGCCAGCAGCTTGTCCCCAGGAGAGAACGAGCAGTACTTC.

This chain joins TRBV29-1 and TRBJ2-3; D possibly matches TRBD1 or TRBD2 (6 bases each). Between the trimmed V and J ends, which lost 5 bases and 5 bases, there was a span of 14 bases. This CDR3 comprises 13 residues. From germline, CDR1 is SQVTM and CDR2 ANQGSEA. The CDR3 loop reads CSVLTGRIDTQYF. Written as DNA, the CDR3 is TGCAGCGTTCTTACAGGGAGGATAGATACGCAGTATTTT.

This rearrangement joins TRBV15 to TRBJ2-5; unclear D gene. Germline V lookup: CDR1 LNHNV, CDR2 YYDKDF (reference sequence). This CDR3 is 16 amino acids long. The V and J ends lost 1 base and 0 bases respectively, with 12 bases between them. In DNA form, the CDR3 reads TGTGCCACCAGCAGAGGCTTGGGTAGCAACCAAGAGACCCAGTACTTC. Translation gives CATSRGLGSNQETQYF.

This clone has only a few counts. V gene TRBV13 combines with J gene TRBJ2-4; TRBD1 matches at 8 bases. Germline V gene sequence: CDR1 PRHDT, CDR2 FYEKMQ (reference sequence). V gave up 5 bases and J gave up 1 base; unmatched junction bases: 16. CDR3 length: 19 residues. CDR3 DNA sequence: TGTGCCAGCAGCCCCAGCCCGGGACAGGTGGCTGAGGCCAAAAACATTCAGTACTTC. This encodes CASSPSPGQVAEAKNIQYF.

The sample holds one count of this clone. The J gene is TRBJ1-2, the V gene TRBV19; 7 positions agree with TRBD1. The ends lost 4 bases at V and 2 bases at J; junction bases unmatched: 7. The CDR3 is 15 amino acids. CDR1 is LNHDA, CDR2 SQIVND, per germline (reference sequence). CDR3 in amino acids: CASSTLRDSNYGYTF. The CDR3 nucleotides are TGTGCCAGTAGTACACTCCGGGACAGCAACTATGGCTACACCTTC.

V usage is TRBV7-9 and J usage is TRBJ2-3; possibly TRBD2 for D (5 bases). V was cut by 4 bases and J by 6 bases, with 14 bases left in between. CDR1 and CDR2 from the germline V gene are SEHNR and FQNEAQ (reference sequence). The CDR3 is made up of 14 amino acids. CDR3: CASSSAAGGDTQYF. The CDR3 region has the DNA TGTGCCAGCAGCTCTGCGGCGGGCGGCGATACGCAGTATTTT.

The chain employs TRBV7-6 and TRBJ2-7, with 7 bases identical to TRBD1. Trimming at V came to 3 bases and at J to 3 bases, leaving 5 bases not matched to a gene. The CDR3 covers 14 residues. Germline CDR1 is SGHVS and CDR2 is FNYEAQ. The CDR3 reads CASSFGQGDYEQYF. The DNA for the CDR3 is TGTGCCAGCAGCTTTGGGCAGGGGGACTACGAGCAGTACTTC.

The rearrangement joins TRBV27 to TRBJ1-5, with D unresolved. CDR1 MNHEY and CDR2 SMNVEV come from the germline V gene (reference sequence). Trimming left V 5 bases short and J 7 bases short, with 18 bases between. CDR3 size: 15 residues. The CDR3 is CASSLFRNLGQPQHF. The CDR3 region has the DNA TGTGCCAGCAGTCTTTTCCGTAATTTGGGCCAGCCCCAGCATTTT.

This clone turned up a few times. The genes are TRBV5-1 and TRBJ2-3, with 15 bases aligning to TRBD2. The junction had 3 bases not matched to a gene; V was cut back by 4 bases and J by 0 bases. Germline V gene sequence: CDR1 SGHRS, CDR2 YFSETQ. This CDR3 comprises 17 residues. The CDR3 nucleotides are TGCGCCAGCAGCGGACTAGCGGGAGGGACTAGCACAGATACGCAGTATTTT. This translates into CASSGLAGGTSTDTQYF.

This chain joins TRBV7-9 and TRBJ2-2; no clear D. The V gene lost 8 bases and the J gene lost 8 bases, with 9 bases spanning the gap. CDR1 and CDR2 (germline): SEHNR, FQNEAQ (reference sequence). The CDR3 totals 11 residues. The CDR3 bases are TGTGCCAGCCACGATATTGGGGAGCTGTTTTTT. This codes for CASHDIGELFF.

The V gene is TRBV28, the J gene TRBJ2-1, with 13 positions matching TRBD2. CDR1 and CDR2 (germline): MDHEN, SYDVKM. There are 15 residues in the CDR3. The V segment lost 6 bases and the J segment 14 bases; nucleotides outside the gene matches: 13. The CDR3 spells CASRSGLAGPPGKFF. CDR3 DNA: TGTGCCAGCAGGTCGGGACTAGCGGGACCCCCGGGGAAGTTCTTC.

The CDR3 reads CASSQDLWQGNYGYTF. For the CDR3, the DNA is TGCGCCAGCAGCCAAGATCTTTGGCAGGGGAACTATGGCTACACCTTC. The J gene is TRBJ1-2, the V gene TRBV4-1; TRBD1 might be the D (6 bases). This CDR3 comprises 16 residues. Germline V gives CDR1 MGHRA, CDR2 YSYEKL. The germline V and J ends were trimmed by 0 bases and 2 bases, with 13 bases remaining between them.

V gene TRBV5-1 combines with J gene TRBJ2-3; 8 positions agree with TRBD2. The V gene's germline CDR1 is SGHRS and CDR2 YFSETQ. This CDR3 contains 15 residues. J gave up 2 bases and V 0 bases, and 2 bases lay outside the gene matches. The CDR3 sequence: CASSLGAGATDTQYF. CDR3 DNA sequence: TGCGCCAGCAGCTTGGGAGCGGGAGCCACAGATACGCAGTATTTT.

V gene TRBV20-1 combines with J gene TRBJ1-1, with unresolved D. The germline V gene encodes CDR1 DFQATT and CDR2 SNEGSKA (reference sequence). CDR3 size: 11 residues. V was shortened by 2 bases and J by 7 bases, with 8 bases between the two germline ends. This CDR3 is CSARLDGEAFF. CDR3 in DNA: TGCAGTGCTAGACTGGACGGTGAAGCTTTCTTT.

This clone was detected a few times. The chain is built from TRBV19 and TRBJ2-1; unclear D gene. This CDR3 is built from 13 residues. V was pared by 2 bases and J by 6 bases, with 8 bases between. CDR1 is LNHDA, CDR2 SQIVND, per germline (reference sequence). The CDR3 bases are TGTGCCAGTAGTATATCGGATATCAATGAGCAGTTCTTC. Amino acid sequence: CASSISDINEQFF.

This clone was picked up a small number of times. This sequence joins TRBV7-8 and TRBJ2-5; D remains unclear. Trimming left V 5 bases short and J 2 bases short, with 12 bases between. The CDR3 extends over 14 amino acids. Germline loops: CDR1 SGHVS, CDR2 FQNEAQ. The CDR3 DNA reads as TGTGCCAGCAGCCAACGGGTCCTACAAGAGACCCAGTACTTC. It translates to CASSQRVLQETQYF.

There are a few counts of this clone. The chain recombines TRBV2 with TRBJ1-2; no definite D call. Germline V gene lookup returns CDR1 SNHLY and CDR2 FYNNEI. V gave up 8 bases and J gave up 9 bases, with 10 bases separating them. CDR3 length: 10 residues. The CDR3 region is CASRGHRYTF. The CDR3 nucleotides read TGTGCCAGCCGAGGGCATCGCTACACCTTC.

The table lists this clone with a few counts. This chain's CDR3 is CSVLEGWVEAFF. The DNA of the CDR3 is TGCAGCGTACTAGAGGGGTGGGTTGAAGCTTTCTTT. The chain employs TRBV29-1 and TRBJ1-1, with TRBD1 as a possible D gene (5 bases). This CDR3 is built from 12 residues. Germline V lookup: CDR1 SQVTM, CDR2 ANQGSEA. V shed 6 bases and J shed 7 bases, with 15 bases lying between them.

A few counts support this clone. The genes are TRBV28 and TRBJ2-7; perhaps TRBD1 as D (6 bases). V gave up 3 bases and J gave up 2 bases, with 11 bases separating them. The CDR3 is made up of 14 amino acids. Germline-derived CDR1 and CDR2 are MDHEN and SYDVKM. CDR3 nucleotide sequence: TGTGCCAGCAGTTTCCCAGGGGCAACCTACGAGCAGTACTTC. Amino acids: CASSFPGATYEQYF.

The CDR3 DNA sequence: TGTGCCAGCAGCTGGGGACCAGAGGGGTATTTT. It yields the protein CASSWGPEGYF. The chain combines TRBV7-2 with TRBJ2-3; possibly TRBD1 or TRBD2 for D (5 bases each). V was clipped by 4 bases and J by 14 bases, with 13 bases between them. This CDR3 is built from 11 residues. From germline, CDR1 is SGHTA and CDR2 FQGNSA.

This clone came up a few times. V gene TRBV7-9 combines with J gene TRBJ1-4; D is ambiguous. Germline V lookup: CDR1 SEHNR, CDR2 FQNEAQ (reference sequence). This CDR3 has 14 residues. Between the trimmed V and J ends, which lost 5 bases and 4 bases, there was a span of 11 bases. CDR3 in amino acids: CASSRGRLNEKLFF. CDR3 in DNA: TGTGCCAGCAGCAGAGGAAGGCTTAATGAAAAACTGTTTTTT.

The chain couples TRBV5-1 to TRBJ2-1; D gene uncertain. CDR1 is SGHRS, CDR2 YFSETQ, per germline. Trimming removed 5 bases from V and 7 bases from J, with 10 bases in between. CDR3 length equals 12 residues. CDR3 DNA: TGCGCCAGCAGGGAGTACGGGAATGAGCAGTTCTTC. The encoded protein is CASREYGNEQFF.

The J gene is TRBJ2-7, the V gene TRBV21-1; TRBD2 is taken as the D call from the table, unchecked against the DNA. TRBV21-1 is a pseudogene. The CDR3 is 14 residues long. The CDR3 DNA is TGTGCCAGCATGCGGGAGGGCCCTCGTAGGGAGCAGTACTTC. It yields the protein CASMREGPRREQYF.

The rearrangement uses TRBV5-6 and TRBJ2-7; TRBD1 matches at 9 bases. The CDR3 spans 13 residues. CDR1 SGHDT and CDR2 YYEEEE come from the germline V gene. Germline trimming cut 3 bases from V and 6 bases from J; bases unmatched to any gene: 4. In nucleotides, the CDR3 is TGTGCCAGCAGCTGGGGGACAGGGCGCGAGCAGTACTTC. As protein: CASSWGTGREQYF.

This clone was recorded once. This chain's CDR3 is CASTSRTSSYEQYF. The CDR3, as DNA: TGTGCCAGCACCTCCAGGACAAGCTCCTACGAGCAGTACTTC. The chain joins TRBV28 to TRBJ2-7; a weak D match, TRBD1 (5 bases). This CDR3 spans 14 amino acids. Germline V gives CDR1 MDHEN, CDR2 SYDVKM. Trimming removed 7 bases from V and 0 bases from J, with 13 bases in between.